These 14 T cell receptor beta chains came from one sample sequenced in a study of Ad26.COV2.S vaccination and SARS-CoV-2 variants. Treatment denoted: some 20 received Ad26.COV2.S at low or high dose, single or two shots; roughly five received placebo; per-sample allocation not given. Samples were taken on day 63 after the first vaccine or placebo injection. TCRdb's copy holds only in-frame clones and misses some; the assay was immunoSEQ multiplex PCR. This table holds a few hundred thousand clones, about nine tenths found once. The sample here was peripheral blood, taken in a trial of Ad26.COV2.S vaccine versus placebo. The receptors derive from a person aged 18-65 years who received the Ad26.COV2.S COVID-19 vaccine or a placebo.

The CDR3 bases are TGTGCCAGCAGTGACCGATACGGAGGGGGAACTGAAGCTTTCTTT. It translates to CASSDRYGGGTEAFF. This chain joins TRBV2 and TRBJ1-1; a possible D gene is TRBD1 (6 bases). Germline V gene lookup returns CDR1 SNHLY and CDR2 FYNNEI. With 3 bases removed from V and 5 bases from J, the gap between germline ends came to 16 bases. The CDR3 loop spans 15 amino acids.

V gene TRBV14 combines with J gene TRBJ2-7; the D is unclear. The CDR3 has 14 amino acids. Germline values: CDR1 SGHDN, CDR2 FVKESK. V was cut by 0 bases and J by 3 bases, with 9 bases left in between. Here the CDR3 DNA reads TGTGCCAGCAGCCAAGAAGGGTCCTACTACGAGCAGTACTTC. This translates into CASSQEGSYYEQYF. The whole variable domain, remainder taken from reference TRBV14 and TRBJ2-7, is EAGVTQFPSHSVIEKGQTVTLRCDPISGHDNLYWYRRVMGKEIKFLLHFVKESKQDESGMPNNRFLAERTGGTYSTLKVQPAELEDSGVYFCASSQEGSYYEQYFGPGTRLTVT.

V gene TRBV19 combines with J gene TRBJ1-2; D is ambiguous. Germline assignment: CDR1 LNHDA and CDR2 SQIVND (reference sequence). The V end lost 4 bases, the J end lost 0 bases, and 9 bases lay between the germline ends. This CDR3 contains 14 residues. The CDR3 reads CASSTGSSNYGYTF. As DNA, the CDR3 is TGTGCCAGTAGTACGGGCAGCTCTAACTATGGCTACACCTTC.

V gene TRBV5-1 combines with J gene TRBJ1-1, with D hard to call. The germline V and J ends were trimmed by 0 bases and 0 bases, with 6 bases remaining between them. CDR3 size: 14 residues. Per germline, CDR1 SGHRS and CDR2 YFSETQ. The CDR3 sequence: CASSLDSMNTEAFF. The CDR3 bases are TGCGCCAGCAGCTTGGACAGCATGAACACTGAAGCTTTCTTT.

The V gene is TRBV27, the J gene TRBJ1-2; the match to TRBD1 covers 10 bases. The germline gives CDR1 MNHEY, CDR2 SMNVEV (reference sequence). The CDR3 spans 17 residues. V shed 7 bases and J 8 bases; nucleotides not matched to a gene: 19. The CDR3 is CASTPWPVVTGGNGYTF. In DNA, the CDR3 is TGTGCCAGCACCCCCTGGCCGGTCGTGACAGGGGGCAACGGCTACACCTTC.

The rearrangement uses TRBV10-3 and TRBJ1-5; D remains unclear. The V gene lost 3 bases and the J gene lost 7 bases, with 13 bases spanning the gap. The CDR3 contains 14 residues. From germline, CDR1 is ENHRY and CDR2 SYGVKD. The CDR3 nucleotides read TGTGCCATCAGTGAAGGAAGGGTTAACCAGCCCCAGCATTTT. Its translation: CAISEGRVNQPQHF.

The chain recombines TRBV9 with TRBJ2-1, with D hard to call. The CDR3 is 15 amino acids. Germline loops: CDR1 SGDLS, CDR2 YYNGEE. V was trimmed by 3 bases and J by 4 bases, leaving 14 bases between them. For the CDR3, the DNA is TGTGCCAGCAGCGCACCGGGCCGTTCGTACAATGAGCAGTTCTTC. It encodes CASSAPGRSYNEQFF.

The chain is built from TRBV29-1 and TRBJ1-1; no reliable D call. CDR1 is SQVTM, CDR2 ANQGSEA, per germline. CDR3 size: 12 residues. Trimming left V 5 bases short and J 1 base short, with 8 bases between. CDR3 residues: CSVLHENTEAFF. In DNA form, the CDR3 reads TGCAGCGTTCTACACGAGAACACTGAAGCTTTCTTT.

The rearrangement links TRBV6-5 to TRBJ2-1, with D possibly matching TRBD1 (5 bases). Germline V lookup: CDR1 MNHEY, CDR2 SVGAGI. Trimming left V 10 bases short and J 6 bases short, with 13 bases between. The CDR3 length is 12 residues. The CDR3 protein is CATRAAGNEQFF. The CDR3, as DNA: TGTGCCACCAGGGCTGCAGGCAATGAGCAGTTCTTC.

This rearrangement joins TRBV27 to TRBJ2-7, with 8 bases fitting TRBD1. The V gene's germline CDR1 is MNHEY and CDR2 SMNVEV (reference sequence). This CDR3 has 14 amino acids. V was pared by 2 bases and J by 6 bases, with 6 bases of the junction left unmatched. The CDR3 loop reads CASSLGGQAAEQYF. The DNA for the CDR3 is TGTGCCAGCAGTTTAGGGGGACAGGCGGCCGAGCAGTACTTC.

The table lists this clone with a count of one. This rearrangement joins TRBV20-1 to TRBJ2-3; D is unresolved. The CDR3 extends over 14 amino acids. Germline CDR1 is DFQATT and CDR2 is SNEGSKA (reference sequence). Between the trimmed V and J ends, which lost 3 bases and 0 bases, there was a span of 10 bases. The CDR3 nucleotides read TGCAGTGCTAGTGACAATCCCAGCACAGATACGCAGTATTTT. Amino acids: CSASDNPSTDTQYF.

J is TRBJ2-7 and V is TRBV7-2; 8 positions match TRBD2. Germline CDR1 is SGHTA and CDR2 is FQGNSA. The CDR3 has 16 residues. V shed 3 bases and J 5 bases; nucleotides not matched to a gene: 12. The CDR3 loop is CASSLGPGLGSNEQYF. The CDR3 nucleotides are TGTGCCAGCAGCTTGGGGCCGGGACTAGGGTCTAACGAGCAGTACTTC.

The CDR3 DNA reads TGTGCCAGCAGCCAACGAAGGGCCGCCTTCGGAAACACCATATATTTT. Translation gives CASSQRRAAFGNTIYF. V and J are TRBV14 and TRBJ1-3; D unresolved. Germline V lookup: CDR1 SGHDN, CDR2 FVKESK. The length of the CDR3 is 16 residues. V was clipped by 2 bases and J by 4 bases, with 15 bases between them.

The chain uses TRBV4-1 and TRBJ2-1, with TRBD2 matching over 9 bases. The CDR3 sequence is 19 residues long. The V gene's germline CDR1 is MGHRA and CDR2 YSYEKL. The trim removed 0 bases at V and 6 bases at J, leaving 15 bases unmatched. The CDR3 DNA reads TGCGCCAGCAGCCAAGATCTACCACGAGGACTAGCGACAAGCAATGAGCAGTTCTTC. Protein sequence: CASSQDLPRGLATSNEQFF.